This T cell receptor beta chain was identified in a study of cytomegalovirus exposure and HLA in healthy donors. Study conclusions and caveats: A later analysis linked a missense variant in DCLRE1C to the trimming of TCR beta V and J genes. Later work showed greater clonal expansion in HLA-associated TCR beta chains than in equally common others.

Researchers ran the PCR with 60 Vbeta and 13 Jbeta primers. Libraries were prepared by immunoSEQ multiplex PCR; TCRdb keeps only in-frame clonotypes and omits some of them. This table lists 96,000 or so clones. This CDR3 has 16 amino acids. Germline assignment: CDR1 SEHNR and CDR2 FQNEAQ (reference sequence). V was pared by 5 bases and J by 2 bases, with 8 bases of the junction left unmatched. Regarding this clone: No antigen is known for it.

Healthy bone marrow donors made up the donor group. The chain recombines TRBV7-9 with TRBJ2-2, with 7 bases lining up with TRBD2. The TCR was taken from a woman between 25 and 40 years old in good health and CMV-seronegative. The sample comprised PBMCs. The CDR3 sequence: CASSQPTSPNTGELFF. CDR3 nucleotide sequence: TGTGCCAGCAGCCAACCGACTAGCCCCAACACCGGGGAGCTGTTTTTT. Full variable domain (remainder filled in from reference TRBV7-9 and TRBJ2-2): DTGVSQNPRHKITKRGQNVTFRCDPISEHNRLYWYRQTLGQGPEFLTYFQNEAQLEKSRLLSDRFSAERPKGSFSTLEIQRTEQGDSAMYLCASSQPTSPNTGELFFGEGSRLTVL.